The subject of this entry is one T cell receptor (beta chain). Profiled with immunoSEQ multiplex PCR; TCRdb holds only in-frame clones, not every one. The repertoire holds 110,000 or so clones, with about two thirds as singletons. The CDR3 runs to 14 residues. The J segment lost 1 base and the V segment lost 4 bases, leaving 4 bases of the junction unmatched. In germline, CDR1 is PRHDT, CDR2 FYEKMQ (reference sequence). The source of the sample is a study of shared clonotypes between healthy human individuals. The rearrangement joins TRBV13 to TRBJ2-7; 7 nucleotides agree with TRBD1. The TCR sequence derives from a woman aged 25 to 45 in good health. Source material: memory CD8+ T cells sorted from blood. Indicated subset: CD45RO+ cells pooled with CCR7-negative TemRA cells. The CDR3 protein is CASSYRDSSYEQYF. CDR3 sequence (DNA): TGTGCCAGCAGCTACCGGGACAGTTCCTACGAGCAGTACTTC. The variable domain in full, with the rest retrieved from reference TRBV13 and TRBJ2-7, is AAGVIQSPRHLIKEKRETATLKCYPIPRHDTVYWYQQGPGQDPQFLISFYEKMQSDKGSIPDRFSAQQFSDYHSELNMSSLELGDSALYFCASSYRDSSYEQYFGPGTRLTVT.